These 25 T cell receptor beta chains originate from one sample sequenced in a study of T cell clusters in autoimmune cytopenias. TRB was amplified by touch-down multiplex PCR, primer pools A and B combined. TCRdb re-analyzed the multiplex PCR reads; it lists each CDR3 protein once, without DNA. The listing contains 7,000 or so distinct CDR3 sequences. TRB amplification used roughly 250 ng of peripheral blood genomic DNA. This same sample was also part of a study on T cell repertoires in aging, cancer and after chemotherapy.

Sequencing was performed on peripheral blood. The source is a human donor in good health.

CDR3 region: CASSSQAQGYTEAFF. This sequence joins TRBV6-5 and TRBJ1-1; TCRdb's assignment of TRBD1 cannot be checked, as there is no DNA. Germline CDR1 and CDR2: MNHEY and SVGAGI. CDR3 length equals 15 residues.

The chain carries TRBV12-3 or TRBV12-4 and TRBJ1-1; TCRdb gives TRBD1 as the D gene, but with no DNA this cannot be confirmed. The CDR3 has 13 residues. The CDR3 is CASGQGARTEAFF.

The chain has TRBV6-1 and TRBJ2-7; TCRdb picks TRBD1, but there is no DNA to check that call. This CDR3 has 15 amino acids. Per the germline V gene, CDR1 is MNHNS and CDR2 is SASEGT. The CDR3: CASSGGPAQGPEQYF.

The chain recombines TRBV18 with TRBJ1-3; absent DNA, TCRdb's TRBD1 call cannot be checked. Germline V gives CDR1 KGHSH, CDR2 LQKENI. This CDR3 comprises 17 residues. CDR3 in amino acids: CASSPYTPGEGGNTIYF.

This clonotype ranks as medium-sized in terms of frequency. The CDR3: CASSIGSRGANVLTF. This chain joins TRBV19 and TRBJ2-6. Germline V gene sequence: CDR1 LNHDA, CDR2 SQIVND (reference sequence). The CDR3 consists of 15 residues. The whole variable domain, remainder taken from reference TRBV19 and TRBJ2-6, is DGGITQSPKYLFRKEGQNVTLSCEQNLNHDAMYWYRQDPGQGLRLIYYSQIVNDFQKGDIAEGYSVSREKKESFPLTVTSAQKNPTAFYLCASSIGSRGANVLTFGAGSRLTVL.

Measured by frequency, this clonotype is medium-sized. The genes are TRBV27 and TRBJ2-1; absent DNA, TCRdb's TRBD2 call cannot be checked. The germline V gene encodes CDR1 MNHEY and CDR2 SMNVEV (reference sequence). This CDR3 contains 15 residues. The CDR3 sequence: CASSVGTSGYNEQFF.

The V and J genes are TRBV4-1 and TRBJ1-1; with no DNA, the TCRdb D assignment of TRBD1 cannot be verified. There are 14 residues in the CDR3. Germline assignment: CDR1 MGHRA and CDR2 YSYEKL. This CDR3 is CASSHGTHLSEAFF.

The genes are TRBV7-9 and TRBJ2-2; TCRdb names TRBD1, which stays unverified in the absence of DNA. Germline CDR1 and CDR2: SEHNR and FQNEAQ (reference sequence). This CDR3 spans 17 amino acids. The CDR3 is CASSFPVGQGFTGELFF.

This chain connects TRBV25-1 to TRBJ1-4; TCRdb's D call, TRBD1, is unchecked because there is no DNA. CDR1 is MGHDK, CDR2 SYGVNS, per germline. The CDR3 loop spans 15 amino acids. This CDR3 is CASSPPGTDNEKLFF. Complete variable domain (other parts from reference TRBV25-1 and TRBJ1-4): EADIYQTPRYLVIGTGKKITLECSQTMGHDKMYWYQQDPGMELHLIHYSYGVNSTEKGDLSSESTVSRIRTEHFPLTLESARPSHTSQYLCASSPPGTDNEKLFFGSGTQLSVL.

This rearrangement joins TRBV11-2 to TRBJ1-1; TCRdb outputs TRBD1, but without DNA this stays unchecked. The CDR3 sequence is 14 residues long. Germline V CDR1 and CDR2: SGHAT, FQNNGV. CDR3 sequence: CASSPGTGVTEAFF.

The rearrangement uses TRBV18 and TRBJ2-5. The CDR3 has 16 amino acids. CDR1 is KGHSH, CDR2 LQKENI, per germline. CDR3 amino acids: CASSTSAGVTKETQYF. Complete variable domain (other parts from reference TRBV18 and TRBJ2-5): NAGVMQNPRHLVRRRGQEARLRCSPMKGHSHVYWYRQLPEEGLKFMVYLQKENIIDESGMPKERFSAEFPKEGPSILRIQQVVRGDSAAYFCASSTSAGVTKETQYFGPGTRLLVL.

The chain employs TRBV6-5 and TRBJ1-5. Germline V CDR1 and CDR2: MNHEY, SVGAGI. This CDR3 contains 13 residues. CDR3 sequence: CASSRDLDQPQHF.

The rearrangement uses TRBV6-1 and TRBJ1-5; the TRBD1 assignment by TCRdb is unverifiable without DNA. CDR1 and CDR2 (germline): MNHNS, SASEGT. This CDR3 is built from 14 residues. The CDR3 reads CASGRDRVSQPQHF.

This clonotype is medium-sized by frequency. This chain links TRBV19 with TRBJ2-7. The CDR3 totals 14 residues. Germline V gene data show CDR1 as LNHDA and CDR2 as SQIVND (reference sequence). CDR3 sequence: CASSILGSGNEQYF.

This clonotype is medium-sized by frequency. The rearrangement uses TRBV5-4 and TRBJ2-5; TCRdb picks TRBD1, but there is no DNA to check that call. The CDR3 runs to 13 residues. In germline, CDR1 is SGHNT, CDR2 YYREEE (reference sequence). CDR3 residues: CASSQDRSGTQYF.

This clonotype registers medium-sized (0.01 to 0.1%) by frequency. The J gene is TRBJ2-2, the V gene TRBV19; no DNA is available, so the TRBD1 call from TCRdb remains unchecked. In germline, CDR1 is LNHDA, CDR2 SQIVND (reference sequence). CDR3 length: 14 amino acids. The CDR3 sequence is CASSIGPPYGELFF. Drawing the rest from reference TRBV19 and TRBJ2-2, the complete variable domain is DGGITQSPKYLFRKEGQNVTLSCEQNLNHDAMYWYRQDPGQGLRLIYYSQIVNDFQKGDIAEGYSVSREKKESFPLTVTSAQKNPTAFYLCASSIGPPYGELFFGEGSRLTVL.

This clonotype is medium-sized (0.01 to 0.1%) by frequency. This rearrangement joins TRBV19 to TRBJ1-4; TCRdb names TRBD1, which stays unverified in the absence of DNA. Germline CDR1 is LNHDA and CDR2 is SQIVND (reference sequence). The CDR3 runs 14 residues. The chain's CDR3 is CASRDRGRSEKLFF.

V gene TRBV7-6 combines with J gene TRBJ1-5; as DNA is missing, the TRBD1 call by TCRdb cannot be tested. From germline, CDR1 is SGHVS and CDR2 FNYEAQ. The CDR3 extends over 18 amino acids. CDR3 sequence reads: CASTWGVEGAESNQPQHF.

This clonotype counts as medium-sized by frequency. This chain joins TRBV12-3 or TRBV12-4 and TRBJ2-6; TCRdb gives TRBD1 as the D gene, but with no DNA this cannot be confirmed. The CDR3 is 15 amino acids. CDR3 residues: CASSRDRAGANVLTF.

The rearrangement joins TRBV5-4 to TRBJ2-5; TCRdb calls TRBD1, which cannot be checked without DNA. The CDR3 covers 13 residues. Germline V gene data show CDR1 as SGHNT and CDR2 as YYREEE (reference sequence). The CDR3 reads CASSFLGVETQYF.

V is TRBV12-3 or TRBV12-4 and J is TRBJ2-1; the TCRdb D gene call, TRBD1, has no DNA to confirm it. This CDR3 has 11 residues. The CDR3 loop is CASGQVNEQFF.

Considering frequency, this clonotype is medium-sized (0.01 to 0.1%). This chain joins TRBV19 and TRBJ2-7; without DNA, the TCRdb call of TRBD2 cannot be checked. Germline-derived CDR1 and CDR2 are LNHDA and SQIVND (reference sequence). This CDR3 is 12 amino acids long. The CDR3: CASNGGGHEQYF.

By frequency, this clonotype is medium-sized (0.01 to 0.1%). The chain uses TRBV11-1 and TRBJ2-1; the TCRdb call, TRBD2, lacks DNA for checking. Germline loops: CDR1 SGHAT, CDR2 FQDESV (reference sequence). The CDR3 totals 15 residues. The CDR3 is CASSFLPRSYNEQFF.

The V call is TRBV12-3 or TRBV12-4, the J call TRBJ1-3; checking the TCRdb D call of TRBD1 is not possible without DNA. The length of the CDR3 is 16 residues. The CDR3 region is CASSGTGKGFGNTIYF.

The gene calls are TRBV6-2 or TRBV6-3 and TRBJ1-3; the D call from TCRdb, TRBD1, cannot be confirmed without DNA. The CDR3 contains 16 residues. In germline, CDR1 is MNHEY, CDR2 SVGEGT. The CDR3 sequence: CASSYGGSGEGNTIYF.